The rows below give T cell receptor beta chains drawn from one sample of a study of blood T cell repertoires in COVID-19. TCRdb's table, derived via immunoSEQ multiplex PCR, lists solely in-frame clones and lacks some. Of around 130,000 clones listed, approximately 84% are singletons. Specimen: peripheral blood. These receptors originate from an older man with acute or convalescent COVID-19. Each CDR3 is given with its conserved first and last residue. A D gene is named only where the DNA matches it firmly. The size of a clone is reported for some rows only, either as once, few or many, or as a class for expanded clones.

-	TRBV11-2	TRBJ1-5	-	TGTGCCAGCAGTCAGGGTGATAATCAGCCCCAGCATTTT	CASSQGDNQPQHF
-	TRBV5-1	TRBJ1-3	-	TGCGCCAGCAGCTTGGCCGGGGGTGGAAACACCATATATTTT	CASSLAGGGNTIYF
-	TRBV28	TRBJ1-2	-	TGTGCCAGCAGTTTATTGTACAGGACCTATGGCTACACCTTC	CASSLLYRTYGYTF
TRBD1	TRBV5-1	TRBJ2-2	once	TGCGCCAGCAGCATGACAGGGGGCGGGACCGGGGAGCTGTTTTTT	CASSMTGGGTGELFF
TRBD2	TRBV7-2	TRBJ2-1	-	TGTGCCAGCAGCCCAGCCGGGACTACAAATAATGAGCAGTTCTTC	CASSPAGTTNNEQFF
-	TRBV5-4	TRBJ1-2	-	TGTGCCAGCAGCGCCAGGGAGGTCTATGGCTACACCTTC	CASSAREVYGYTF
-	TRBV24-1	TRBJ2-7	-	TGTGCCTCCCAAGGGGACTCCTACGAGCAGTACTTC	CASQGDSYEQYF
TRBD1	TRBV5-1	TRBJ2-3	-	TGCGCCAGCAGCTTTCAGACAGGGCTAAACACAGATACGCAGTATTTT	CASSFQTGLNTDTQYF
TRBD1	TRBV6-6	TRBJ1-6	once	TGTGCCAGCAGTCGTCGATTGGACAGGGGGGTTAGTAATTCACCCCTCCACTTT	CASSRRLDRGVSNSPLHF
-	TRBV19	TRBJ2-7	-	TGTGCCAGTAGTATGGAGGCGGGGGCCGACTACGAGCAGTACTTC	CASSMEAGADYEQYF
TRBD1	TRBV24-1	TRBJ2-2	-	TGTGCCACCAGTGAACAGGGGAGGGAGCTGTTTTTT	CATSEQGRELFF
-	TRBV3-1/TRBV3-2	TRBJ2-5	many	TGTGCCAGCAGCCTCTCAGCGGGCCAGGGAGAGACCCAGTACTTC	CASSLSAGQGETQYF
TRBD2	TRBV5-4	TRBJ2-5	once	TGTGCCAGCAGCAGGACTAGCGGAACTCAAGAGACCCAGTACTTC	CASSRTSGTQETQYF
TRBD1	TRBV27	TRBJ2-6	-	TGTGCCAGCAGTACTCAGAACAGGGGTCCTTACTCTGGGGCCAACGTCCTGACTTTC	CASSTQNRGPYSGANVLTF